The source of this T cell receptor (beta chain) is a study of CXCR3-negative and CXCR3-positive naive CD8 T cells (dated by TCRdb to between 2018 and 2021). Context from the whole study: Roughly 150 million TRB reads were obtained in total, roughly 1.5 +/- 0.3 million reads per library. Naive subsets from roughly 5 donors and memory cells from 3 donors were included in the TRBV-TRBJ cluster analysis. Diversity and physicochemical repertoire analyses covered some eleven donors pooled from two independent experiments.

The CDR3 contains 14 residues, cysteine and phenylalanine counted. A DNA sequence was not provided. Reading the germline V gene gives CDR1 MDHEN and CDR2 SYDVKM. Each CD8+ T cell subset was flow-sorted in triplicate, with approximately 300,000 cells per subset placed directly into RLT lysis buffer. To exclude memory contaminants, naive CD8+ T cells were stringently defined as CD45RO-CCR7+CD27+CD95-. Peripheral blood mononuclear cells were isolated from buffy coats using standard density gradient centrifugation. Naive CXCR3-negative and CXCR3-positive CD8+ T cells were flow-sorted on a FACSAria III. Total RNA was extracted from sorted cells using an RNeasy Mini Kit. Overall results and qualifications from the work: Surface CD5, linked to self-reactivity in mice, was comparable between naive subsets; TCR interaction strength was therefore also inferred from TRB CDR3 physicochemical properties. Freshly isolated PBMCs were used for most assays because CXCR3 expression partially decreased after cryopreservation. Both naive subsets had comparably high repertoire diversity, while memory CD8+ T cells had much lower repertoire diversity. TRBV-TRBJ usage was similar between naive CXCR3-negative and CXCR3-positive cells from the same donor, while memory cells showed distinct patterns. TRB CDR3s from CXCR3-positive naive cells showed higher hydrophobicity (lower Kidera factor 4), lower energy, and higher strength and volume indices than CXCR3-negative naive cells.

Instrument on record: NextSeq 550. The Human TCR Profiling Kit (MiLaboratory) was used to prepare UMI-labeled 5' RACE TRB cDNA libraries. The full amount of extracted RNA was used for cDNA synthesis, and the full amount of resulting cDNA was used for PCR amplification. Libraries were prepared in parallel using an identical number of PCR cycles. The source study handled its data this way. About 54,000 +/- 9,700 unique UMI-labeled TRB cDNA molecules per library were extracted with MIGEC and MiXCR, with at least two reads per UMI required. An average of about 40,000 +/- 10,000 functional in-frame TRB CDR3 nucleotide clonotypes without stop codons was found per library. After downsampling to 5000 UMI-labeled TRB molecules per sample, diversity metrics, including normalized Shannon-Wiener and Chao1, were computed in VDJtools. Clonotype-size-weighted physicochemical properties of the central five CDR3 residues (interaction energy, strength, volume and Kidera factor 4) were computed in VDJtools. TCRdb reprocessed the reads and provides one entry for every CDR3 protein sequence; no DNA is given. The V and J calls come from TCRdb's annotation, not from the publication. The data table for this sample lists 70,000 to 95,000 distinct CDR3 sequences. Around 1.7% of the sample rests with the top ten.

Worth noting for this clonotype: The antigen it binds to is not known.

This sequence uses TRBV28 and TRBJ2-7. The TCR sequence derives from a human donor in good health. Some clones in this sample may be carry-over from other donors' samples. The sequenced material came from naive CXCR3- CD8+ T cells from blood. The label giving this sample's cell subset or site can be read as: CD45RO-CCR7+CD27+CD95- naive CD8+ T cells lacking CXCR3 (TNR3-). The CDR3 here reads CASSFRIDMYEQYF.